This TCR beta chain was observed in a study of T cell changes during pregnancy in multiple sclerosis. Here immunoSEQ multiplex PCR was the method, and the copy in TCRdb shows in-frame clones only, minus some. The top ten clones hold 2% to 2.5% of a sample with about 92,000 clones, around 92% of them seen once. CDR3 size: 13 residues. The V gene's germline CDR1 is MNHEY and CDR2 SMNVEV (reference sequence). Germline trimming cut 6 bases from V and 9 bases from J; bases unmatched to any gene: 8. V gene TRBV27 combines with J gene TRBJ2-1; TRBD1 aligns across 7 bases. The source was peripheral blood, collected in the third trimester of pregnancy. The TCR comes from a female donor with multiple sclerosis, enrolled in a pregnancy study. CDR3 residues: CASRGQFIGEQFF. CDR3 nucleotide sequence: TGTGCCAGCAGGGGACAGTTCATCGGTGAGCAGTTCTTC.